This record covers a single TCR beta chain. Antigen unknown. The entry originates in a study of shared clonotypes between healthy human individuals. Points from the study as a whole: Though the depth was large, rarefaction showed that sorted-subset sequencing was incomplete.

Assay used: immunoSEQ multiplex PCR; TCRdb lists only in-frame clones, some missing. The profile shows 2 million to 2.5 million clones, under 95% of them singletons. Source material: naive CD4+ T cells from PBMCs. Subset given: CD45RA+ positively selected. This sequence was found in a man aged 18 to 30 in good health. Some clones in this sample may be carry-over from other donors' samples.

The CDR3 is CASKSGVNYGYTF. The CDR3 region has the DNA TGTGCCAGCAAATCCGGCGTTAACTATGGCTACACCTTC. The J gene is TRBJ1-2, the V gene TRBV28; D call uncertain. From germline, CDR1 is MDHEN and CDR2 SYDVKM. There are 13 residues in the CDR3. V lost 7 bases, J lost 1 base, and 10 bases lay in between.